This T cell receptor beta chain was found in a study of intratumoral heterogeneity in liver cancer. Background for the entire study: In the full approximately 14-patient cohort, the median age was about 60 years and the majority of patients were male. To examine intratumor heterogeneity, the study integrated RNA-seq, DNA sequencing, TCR-seq and SNP array data obtained from multiple regions of hepatocellular carcinoma specimens. The overall cohort comprised 71 multiregional samples from some 14 HCC patients, with some 50 tumoral and roughly 20 adjacent nontumoral regions. General findings and caveats noted by the study authors: The authors noted a relatively low number of patients and under-sampled tumor-infiltrating lymphocyte representation as limitations.

Taken from the germline V gene (reference sequence), the CDR1 and CDR2 loops are MNHEY and SMNVEV. The CDR3 numbers 13 residues from cysteine through phenylalanine. Only CDR3 DNA remains: 39 bases, in frame from the first base. V was cut back by 2 bases and J by 4 bases, leaving a gap of 8 bases between them. Using the immunoSEQ assay, the TCR beta chain CDR3 regions were sequenced from genomic DNA. Rearranged VDJ segments were amplified with primers annealing to V and J segments. Per the source publication's procedure: The ImmunoSeq Analyzer software was used to compute clonality and richness metrics. Clones with differential abundance between regions were identified with Fisher's exact test combined with a beta-binomial method for additional stringency. TCRdb retrieved this table from immuneACCESS and kept in-frame rearrangements only. Not all clones are present; in checked studies, unresolved V genes account for under half, and no reason is known for the remainder. V and J calls and clone size are copied from that table; D and trimming were computed from the DNA. This sample lists 20,000 to 25,000 clones; around 75% were detected once. Roughly 15% of the sample rests with the top ten.

All patients had early-stage hepatocellular carcinoma and received no therapy before surgical resection. Sampled areas lacked macroscopic evidence of necrosis or hemorrhage. Multiple regions from two patients were subjected to TCR sequencing (ImmunoSeq). Frozen tissue samples from resection were taken at least 1 cm away from one another. Samples with the label N were taken from nontumoral liver tissue next to the tumor. Genomic DNA was extracted from bulk tissue using the DNeasy blood and tissue kit. The sample holds a few counts of this clone. The antigen it recognizes is unknown. Base-call qualities are not available, and no considerably larger clone is one nucleotide away.

The clonotype comes from a woman in her sixties or seventies with hepatocellular carcinoma. The sample consisted of tumor-adjacent normal tissue, taken before any cancer treatment. The chain couples TRBV27 to TRBJ1-1, with the D gene too uncertain to name. The base sequence is TGTGCCAGCAGTTTAACCCGACGCACTGAAGCTTTCTTT. This translates into CASSLTRRTEAFF.